The T cell receptor (beta chain) under discussion was sequenced for a study of Ad26.COV2.S vaccination and SARS-CoV-2 variants. As to treatment: over 15 received Ad26.COV2.S at low or high dose, single or two shots; about 5 received placebo; per-sample allocation not given. Day 63 after the first injection of vaccine or placebo was the sampling time. Libraries were prepared by immunoSEQ multiplex PCR; TCRdb keeps only in-frame clonotypes and omits some of them. The data show about 680,000 clones, with around 90% seen just once and approximately 1.5% held by the top ten. Trimming took 0 bases from V and 3 from J; bases not matched to a gene: 3. Germline V gene sequence: CDR1 SGDLS, CDR2 YYNGEE. This CDR3 contains 15 residues.

The clonotype originates from a person between 18 and 65 years old who received the Ad26.COV2.S COVID-19 vaccine or a placebo. Specimen: peripheral blood, collected in a trial of Ad26.COV2.S vaccine versus placebo. The rearrangement links TRBV9 to TRBJ1-2, with 9 bases identical to TRBD1. This chain's CDR3 is CASSVEGQGDYGYTF. Written as DNA, the CDR3 is TGTGCCAGCAGCGTAGAGGGACAGGGTGACTATGGCTACACCTTC.